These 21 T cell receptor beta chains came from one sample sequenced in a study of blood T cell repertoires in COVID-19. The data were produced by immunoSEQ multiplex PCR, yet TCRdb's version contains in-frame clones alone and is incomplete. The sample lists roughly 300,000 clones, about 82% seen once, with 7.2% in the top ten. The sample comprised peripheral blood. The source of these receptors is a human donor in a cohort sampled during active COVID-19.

CDR3 DNA sequence: TGTGCCAGCAGCGCCCATAGCGGGGCATACAATGAGCAGTTCTTC. Translating it yields CASSAHSGAYNEQFF. This rearrangement joins TRBV9 to TRBJ2-1, with TRBD2 matching 8 bases. The CDR3 covers 15 residues. CDR1 is SGDLS, CDR2 YYNGEE, per germline. V lost 3 bases, J lost 4 bases, and 6 bases stayed unmatched. Full variable domain (missing parts from reference TRBV9 and TRBJ2-1): DSGVTQTPKHLITATGQRVTLRCSPRSGDLSVYWYQQSLDQGLQFLIQYYNGEERAKGNILERFSAQQFPDLHSELNLSSLELGDSALYFCASSAHSGAYNEQFFGPGTRLTVL.

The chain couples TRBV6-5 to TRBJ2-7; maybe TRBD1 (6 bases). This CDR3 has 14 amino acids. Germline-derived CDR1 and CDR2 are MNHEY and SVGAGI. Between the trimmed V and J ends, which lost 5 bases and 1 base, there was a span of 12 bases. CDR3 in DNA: TGTGCCAGCAGTCGGGCAGGGGTTTCCTACGAGCAGTACTTC. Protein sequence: CASSRAGVSYEQYF.

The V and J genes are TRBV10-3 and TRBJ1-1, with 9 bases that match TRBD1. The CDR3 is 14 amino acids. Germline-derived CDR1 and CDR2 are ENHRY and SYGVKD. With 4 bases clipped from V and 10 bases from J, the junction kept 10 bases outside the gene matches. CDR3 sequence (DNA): TGTGCCATCAGTGGGACAGGGGAGGATCGGCGAGCTTTCTTT. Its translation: CAISGTGEDRRAFF.

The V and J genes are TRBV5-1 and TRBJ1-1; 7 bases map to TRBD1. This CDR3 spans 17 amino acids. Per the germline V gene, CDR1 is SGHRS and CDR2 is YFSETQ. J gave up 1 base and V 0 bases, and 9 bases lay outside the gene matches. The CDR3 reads CASSLAPTRGTNTEAFF. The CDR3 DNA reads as TGCGCCAGCAGCTTGGCCCCAACCAGGGGGACGAACACTGAAGCTTTCTTT.

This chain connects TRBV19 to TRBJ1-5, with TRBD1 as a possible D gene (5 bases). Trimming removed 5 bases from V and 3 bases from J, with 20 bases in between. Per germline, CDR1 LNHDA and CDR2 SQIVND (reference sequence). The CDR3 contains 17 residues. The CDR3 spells CASSLQPPGFYNQPQHF. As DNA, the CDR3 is TGTGCCAGTAGTCTCCAACCCCCAGGGTTCTACAATCAGCCCCAGCATTTT.

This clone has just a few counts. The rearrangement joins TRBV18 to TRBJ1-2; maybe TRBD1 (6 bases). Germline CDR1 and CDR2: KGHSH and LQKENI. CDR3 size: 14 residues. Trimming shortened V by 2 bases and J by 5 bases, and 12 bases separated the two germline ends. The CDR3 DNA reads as TGTGCCAGCTCACCAAGGACAGACTCTTATGGCTACACCTTC. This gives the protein CASSPRTDSYGYTF.

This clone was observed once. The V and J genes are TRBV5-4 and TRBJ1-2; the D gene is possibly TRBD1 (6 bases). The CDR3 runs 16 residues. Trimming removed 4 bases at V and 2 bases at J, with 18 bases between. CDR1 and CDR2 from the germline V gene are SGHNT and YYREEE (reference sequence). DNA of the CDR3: TGTGCCAGCAGCGGGCGGACAGCACTCCTAAACTATGGCTACACCTTC. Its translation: CASSGRTALLNYGYTF.

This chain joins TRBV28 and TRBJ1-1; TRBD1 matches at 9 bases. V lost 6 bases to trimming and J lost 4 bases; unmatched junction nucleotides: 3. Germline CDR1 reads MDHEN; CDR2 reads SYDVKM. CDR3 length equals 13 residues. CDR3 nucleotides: TGTGCCAGCAGCAACAGGGGGCGCACTGAAGCTTTCTTT. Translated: CASSNRGRTEAFF.

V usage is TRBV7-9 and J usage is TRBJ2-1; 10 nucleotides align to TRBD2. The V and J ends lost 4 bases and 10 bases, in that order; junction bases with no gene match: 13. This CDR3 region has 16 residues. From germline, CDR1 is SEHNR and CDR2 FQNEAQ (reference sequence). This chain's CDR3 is CASSSLGERGGEEQFF. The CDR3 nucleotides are TGTGCCAGCAGCTCCCTCGGGGAGCGGGGGGGAGAGGAGCAGTTCTTC.

CDR3 region: CATSAQNYGYTF. The CDR3 DNA reads TGTGCCACCAGTGCTCAGAACTATGGCTACACCTTC. The chain uses TRBV24-1 and TRBJ1-2, with D hard to call. Trimming cost V 5 bases and J 2 bases, with 5 bases left between them. Germline V gives CDR1 KGHDR, CDR2 SFDVKD. This CDR3 has 12 amino acids.

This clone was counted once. The DNA of the CDR3 is TGTGCCAGCAGCCAAGTCATAGGGGAGGGGTATGGCTACACCTTC. Translation gives CASSQVIGEGYGYTF. The gene calls are TRBV3-1 (or the pseudogene TRBV3-2) and TRBJ1-2, with D maybe TRBD1 (5 bases). The germline V gene encodes CDR1 LGHDT and CDR2 YNNKEL (reference sequence). The V gene lost 1 base and the J gene lost 5 bases, with 14 bases spanning the gap. The CDR3 has 15 residues.

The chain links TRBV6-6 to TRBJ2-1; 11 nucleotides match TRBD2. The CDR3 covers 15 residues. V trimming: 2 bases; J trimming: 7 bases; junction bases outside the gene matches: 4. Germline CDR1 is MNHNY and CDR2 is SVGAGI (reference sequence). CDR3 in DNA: TGTGCCAGCAGTTACGAACTAGCGGGGGCTAATGAGCAGTTCTTC. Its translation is CASSYELAGANEQFF.

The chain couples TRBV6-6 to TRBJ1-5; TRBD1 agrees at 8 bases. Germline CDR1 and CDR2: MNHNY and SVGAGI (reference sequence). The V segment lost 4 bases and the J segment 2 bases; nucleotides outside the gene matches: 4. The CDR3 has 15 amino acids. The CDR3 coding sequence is TGTGCCAGCAGTTCCCCGGGACAGGGCAATCAGCCCCAGCATTTT. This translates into CASSSPGQGNQPQHF.

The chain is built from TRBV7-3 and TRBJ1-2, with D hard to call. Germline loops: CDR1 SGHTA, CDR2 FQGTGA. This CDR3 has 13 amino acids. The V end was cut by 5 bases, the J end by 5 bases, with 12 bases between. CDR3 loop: CASSLIDGYGYTF. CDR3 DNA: TGTGCCAGCAGCCTCATAGACGGGTATGGCTACACCTTC. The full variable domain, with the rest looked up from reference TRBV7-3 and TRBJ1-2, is GAGVSQTPSNKVTEKGKYVELRCDPISGHTALYWYRQSLGQGPEFLIYFQGTGAADDSGLPNDRFFAVRPEGSVSTLKIQRTERGDSAVYLCASSLIDGYGYTFGSGTRLTVV.

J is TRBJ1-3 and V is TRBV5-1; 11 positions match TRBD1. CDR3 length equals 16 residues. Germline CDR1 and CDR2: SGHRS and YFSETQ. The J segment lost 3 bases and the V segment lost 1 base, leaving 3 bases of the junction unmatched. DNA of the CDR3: TGCGCCAGCAGCTTGACCGGGACAGGGGGTGGAAACACCATATATTTT. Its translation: CASSLTGTGGGNTIYF.

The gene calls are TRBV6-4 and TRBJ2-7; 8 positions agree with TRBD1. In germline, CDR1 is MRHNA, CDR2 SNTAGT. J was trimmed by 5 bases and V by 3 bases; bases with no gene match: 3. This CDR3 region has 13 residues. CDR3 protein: CASSETGANEQYF. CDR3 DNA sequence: TGTGCCAGCAGTGAGACAGGGGCAAACGAGCAGTACTTC.

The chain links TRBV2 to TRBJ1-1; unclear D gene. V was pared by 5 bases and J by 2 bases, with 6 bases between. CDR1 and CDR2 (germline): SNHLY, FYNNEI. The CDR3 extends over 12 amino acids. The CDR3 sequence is CASSYRNTEAFF. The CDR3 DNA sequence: TGTGCCAGCAGTTACAGAAACACTGAAGCTTTCTTT.

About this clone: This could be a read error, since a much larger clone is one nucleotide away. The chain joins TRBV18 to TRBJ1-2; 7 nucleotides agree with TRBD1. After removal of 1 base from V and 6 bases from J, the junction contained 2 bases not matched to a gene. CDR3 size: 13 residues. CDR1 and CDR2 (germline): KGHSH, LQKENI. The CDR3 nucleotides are TGTGCCAGCTCACCACAGGGGGCGCATGGCTACACCTTC. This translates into CASSPQGAHGYTF.

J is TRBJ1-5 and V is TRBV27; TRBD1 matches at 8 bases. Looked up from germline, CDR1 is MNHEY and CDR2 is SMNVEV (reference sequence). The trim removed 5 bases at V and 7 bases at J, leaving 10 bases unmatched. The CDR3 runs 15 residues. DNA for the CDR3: TGTGCCAGCAGTGTCGACAGGGGTCCATCCCAGCCCCAGCATTTT. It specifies CASSVDRGPSQPQHF.

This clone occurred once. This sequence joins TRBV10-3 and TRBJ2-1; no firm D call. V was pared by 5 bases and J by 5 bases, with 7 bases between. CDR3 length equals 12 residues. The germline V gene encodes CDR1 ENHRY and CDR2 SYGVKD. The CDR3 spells CAISRNNNEQFF. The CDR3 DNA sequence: TGTGCCATCAGTCGAAACAACAATGAGCAGTTCTTC.

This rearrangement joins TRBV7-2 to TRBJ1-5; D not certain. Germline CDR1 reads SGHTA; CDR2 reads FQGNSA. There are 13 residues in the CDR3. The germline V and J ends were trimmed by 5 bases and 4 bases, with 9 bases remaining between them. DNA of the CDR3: TGTGCCAGCAGCCTTCAGAATAATCAGCCCCAGCATTTT. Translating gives CASSLQNNQPQHF.